This T cell receptor (beta chain) was identified in a study of cytomegalovirus exposure and HLA in healthy donors. Study results and caveats: Some segments of the V type, notably TRBV6-2 and TRBV6-3, were excluded as indistinguishable. Rarity held for most TCR sequences, but there were some public TCRs that occurred in many donors.

Germline loops: CDR1 SQVTM, CDR2 ANQGSEA. Trimming took off 4 bases at V and 2 bases at J, with 11 bases between the two ends. The CDR3 has 13 residues. The PCR employed 60 Vbeta primers together with 13 Jbeta primers. Some clones are missing from TCRdb's copy, which holds only in-frame ones; the method was immunoSEQ multiplex PCR. The table has 90,000 to 130,000 clones, about 70% seen once; the top ten hold around 0.9%. This clone appeared once. Its antigen is still unknown. The origin of this receptor is a woman in her twenties or thirties in good health and CMV-seronegative. The chain carries TRBV29-1 and TRBJ1-2; D is unresolved. The material sequenced was PBMCs. CDR3 sequence: CSVVSRENYGYTF. CDR3 nucleotides: TGCAGCGTTGTGTCTCGGGAGAACTATGGCTACACCTTC.